This T cell receptor (beta chain) comes out of a study of shared T cell receptors in the human thymus. Generated by immunoSEQ multiplex PCR, the TCRdb table keeps only in-frame clones and is missing some. The sample holds roughly 700,000 clones, roughly 90% seen once. The junction had 5 bases not matched to a gene; V was cut back by 1 base and J by 0 bases. CDR3 length equals 18 residues. The germline gives CDR1 LGHNA, CDR2 YSLEER. This sample also appeared in a second study, on human thymus T cells. That paper states: Resections from corrective heart surgery supplied the thymus tissue. In thymic and blood repertoires alike, V and J usage looked biased.

The chain joins TRBV4-3 to TRBJ2-1; 11 bases are a match to TRBD2. The origin of this receptor is a boy under two years old with a congenital heart defect. The sequencing input was thymocytes. CDR3 in amino acids: CASSQGTSGLSSYNEQFF. CDR3 bases: TGCGCCAGCAGCCAAGGGACTAGCGGGTTAAGCTCCTACAATGAGCAGTTCTTC.